Following are 22 T cell receptor beta chains from one sample sequenced in a study of regulatory T cells in long-lasting Graves disease. Time point here: newly diagnosed GD, antithyroid drugs for less than 3 months. Scientists built the TCR library using RNA that was extracted from PBMCs. With iRepertoire HTBI primers and Arm-PCR of CDR3 regions, TCR beta libraries were built. TCRdb called the multiplex PCR reads again in MiXCR, with one record for every CDR3 protein. The sample lists fewer than 650,000 distinct CDR3 sequences, less than 20% occurring once. Another study also made use of these data, one on T cells in Graves' hyperthyroidism and ophthalmopathy.

The sample in question was peripheral blood mononuclear cells (PBMCs), obtained at new diagnosis, from a patient treated with antithyroid drugs. The source of these receptors is a woman in her 30s with Graves disease.

This clonotype was observed once. This chain joins TRBV20-1 and TRBJ2-1; D unresolved. The V and J ends lost 2 bases and 8 bases respectively, with 16 bases between them. Germline V gene sequence: CDR1 DFQATT, CDR2 SNEGSKA (reference sequence). The CDR3 has 14 residues. DNA for the CDR3: TGCAGTGCTAGAATGCTAGGAGCTTGGGATGAGCAGTTCTTC. Residues: CSARMLGAWDEQFF.

This clonotype showed up many times. The rearrangement links TRBV28 to TRBJ1-6; 8 bases map to TRBD1. Germline CDR1 MDHEN, CDR2 SYDVKM. The CDR3 loop spans 17 amino acids. V trimming: 5 bases; J trimming: 0 bases; junction bases outside the gene matches: 6. The CDR3 loop reads CASSGGQASSYNSPLHF. The CDR3 nucleotides read TGTGCCAGCAGTGGGGGACAGGCGAGCTCCTATAATTCACCCCTCCACTTT.

The J gene is TRBJ1-5, the V gene TRBV27; a possible D gene is TRBD1 (5 bases). Deletions cut 1 base from V and 1 base from J, with 17 bases between. The CDR3 runs 18 residues. Germline CDR1 MNHEY, CDR2 SMNVEV (reference sequence). The CDR3 here is CASSLYGWGRSSNQPQHF. The CDR3 nucleotides read TGTGCCAGCAGTTTATATGGGTGGGGCAGATCCAGCAATCAGCCCCAGCATTTT.

Details on this clonotype: One end of the junction varies from germline; a read error may be responsible. The chain is built from TRBV19 and TRBJ1-1; D is undetermined. This CDR3 has 9 amino acids. Germline-derived CDR1 and CDR2 are LNHDA and SQIVND (reference sequence). The CDR3 loop is CASSIRVAF. The CDR3 DNA reads as TGTGCCAGTAGTATTCGAGTCGCCTTT.

This clonotype has a count of ten or more. The rearrangement joins TRBV5-1 to TRBJ2-3, with 10 bases identical to TRBD2. Germline CDR1 and CDR2: SGHRS and YFSETQ. Germline trimming cut 1 base from V and 4 bases from J; bases unmatched to any gene: 0. The CDR3 consists of 14 residues. CDR3 nucleotides: TGCGCCAGCAGCTTGCTAGCGGGAGCAGATACGCAGTATTTT. It codes for CASSLLAGADTQYF.

This clonotype was seen repeatedly, ten times or more. DNA for the CDR3: TGTGCCAGCAGTGAAGAACGCCTAGCGGGACTTTACAATGAGCAGTTCTTC. The encoded protein is CASSEERLAGLYNEQFF. The chain links TRBV6-1 to TRBJ2-1, with 9 positions matching TRBD2. The CDR3 has 17 residues. Germline-derived CDR1 and CDR2 are MNHNS and SASEGT. V was pared by 1 base and J by 4 bases, with 8 bases of the junction left unmatched.

In this sample, this clonotype turned up many times. The gene calls are TRBV2 and TRBJ1-5; D remains ambiguous. This CDR3 spans 14 amino acids. The germline gives CDR1 SNHLY, CDR2 FYNNEI. Trimming cost V 6 bases and J 2 bases, with 11 bases left between them. The DNA for the CDR3 is TGTGCCAGCAGCCGGAGGGAGGGCAATCAGCCCCAGCATTTT. Its protein is CASSRREGNQPQHF.

This chain links TRBV6-1 with TRBJ1-1; no clear D. V lost 6 bases to trimming and J lost 7 bases, with 18 bases between them. This CDR3 has 14 residues. Germline V gene lookup returns CDR1 MNHNS and CDR2 SASEGT. The CDR3 DNA sequence: TGTGCCAGCAGCCCCGGCCAGAACACCGATGAAGCTTTCTTT. The encoded protein is CASSPGQNTDEAFF.

This clonotype was recorded many times. This chain uses TRBV5-6 with TRBJ2-3; D may be TRBD2 (5 bases). This CDR3 has 14 residues. Germline V gives CDR1 SGHDT, CDR2 YYEEEE. Trimming stripped 4 bases from V and 2 bases from J, with 11 bases between. CDR3 nucleotide sequence: TGTGCCAGCAGCCGAAGAGGGTACACAGATACGCAGTATTTT. Translating it yields CASSRRGYTDTQYF.

This clonotype was recorded a few times. The chain combines TRBV5-6 with TRBJ2-5, with TRBD1 matching over 10 bases. V lost 4 bases to trimming and J lost 8 bases; unmatched junction nucleotides: 11. The germline V gene has CDR1 SGHDT and CDR2 YYEEEE. CDR3 length: 15 residues. CDR3 bases: TGTGCCAGCAGCCAACCGACAGGGGGCCAGGGAACCCAGTACTTC. Translation: CASSQPTGGQGTQYF.

Comment on this clonotype: A much more abundant neighbour one base away suggests this may be a read error. This chain connects TRBV2 to TRBJ1-2; no reliable D call. V lost 6 bases to trimming and J lost 8 bases, with 16 bases between them. The CDR3 extends over 13 amino acids. Germline loops: CDR1 SNHLY, CDR2 FYNNEI. The CDR3 DNA reads as TGTGCCAGCAGCGACGACTTACGGACGGGCTACACCTTC. This translates into CASSDDLRTGYTF. The entire variable domain, with the rest obtained from reference TRBV2 and TRBJ1-2, is as follows: EPEVTQTPSHQVTQMGQEVILRCVPISNHLYFYWYRQILGQKVEFLVSFYNNEISEKSEIFDDQFSVERPDGSNFTLKIRSTKLEDSAMYFCASSDDLRTGYTFGSGTRLTVV.

A few counts support this clonotype. The gene calls are TRBV27 and TRBJ2-5; TRBD2 is a possible D gene (5 bases). The germline gives CDR1 MNHEY, CDR2 SMNVEV (reference sequence). The CDR3 spans 14 residues. Trimming took 5 bases from V and 5 from J, leaving 15 bases between them. CDR3 residues: CASSALGGIETQYF. DNA for the CDR3: TGTGCCAGCAGTGCCCTAGGAGGAATTGAGACCCAGTACTTC.

This clonotype was picked up many times. This chain joins TRBV15 and TRBJ1-2, with no clear D. Germline loops: CDR1 LNHNV, CDR2 YYDKDF (reference sequence). The CDR3 is made up of 13 amino acids. Deletions cut 0 bases from V and 4 bases from J, with 6 bases between. CDR3 sequence: CATSRENSYGYTF. The DNA for the CDR3 is TGTGCCACCAGCAGAGAGAACAGCTATGGCTACACCTTC.

This clonotype was found many times. CDR3 DNA: TGTGCCAGCAAGAATCTGAACACTGAAGCTTTCTTT. It translates to CASKNLNTEAFF. V is TRBV3-1 and J is TRBJ1-1; D gene ambiguous. The CDR3 has 12 amino acids. Germline CDR1 and CDR2: LGHDT and YNNKEL (reference sequence). V lost 7 bases and J 0 bases, leaving 6 bases between the germline ends.

This clonotype was seen a handful of times. The rearrangement joins TRBV20-1 to TRBJ2-2; D perhaps matches TRBD2 (5 bases). Between the trimmed V and J ends, which lost 5 bases and 1 base, there was a span of 11 bases. Germline CDR1 is DFQATT and CDR2 is SNEGSKA (reference sequence). The CDR3 extends over 14 amino acids. CDR3 sequence reads: CSAVAGGNTGELFF. The CDR3 region has the DNA TGCAGTGCTGTTGCTGGAGGGAACACCGGGGAGCTGTTTTTT.

This clonotype was detected once. V gene TRBV20-1 combines with J gene TRBJ2-1; no reliable D call. The germline V and J ends were trimmed by 5 bases and 6 bases, with 14 bases remaining between them. Germline V gives CDR1 DFQATT, CDR2 SNEGSKA (reference sequence). The CDR3 length is 13 residues. The CDR3 spells CSARSDRFNEQFF. CDR3 DNA sequence: TGCAGTGCTCGCTCGGATCGTTTCAATGAGCAGTTCTTC.

This clonotype came up a few times. This chain joins TRBV12-3 or TRBV12-4 and TRBJ2-1; D may be TRBD2 (6 bases). The length of the CDR3 is 16 residues. V lost 7 bases, J lost 0 bases, and 16 bases lay in between. This chain's CDR3 is CASIGGDLYSYNEQFF. The DNA of the CDR3 is TGTGCCAGCATTGGCGGGGACCTCTACTCCTACAATGAGCAGTTCTTC.

The V and J genes are TRBV20-1 and TRBJ1-3, with D maybe TRBD1 (6 bases). V was trimmed by 5 bases and J by 1 base, leaving 12 bases between them. Germline CDR1 is DFQATT and CDR2 is SNEGSKA (reference sequence). The CDR3 is made up of 14 amino acids. The CDR3 sequence: CSAYDTGSGNTIYF. CDR3 bases: TGCAGTGCTTACGATACAGGGTCTGGAAACACCATATATTTT.

The chain uses TRBV7-9 and TRBJ2-7, with D perhaps matching TRBD2 (6 bases). This CDR3 has 15 amino acids. Per the germline V gene, CDR1 is SEHNR and CDR2 is FQNEAQ (reference sequence). V shed 3 bases and J shed 3 bases, with 15 bases lying between them. CDR3 protein: CASSFLGSGDYEQYF. CDR3 in DNA: TGTGCCAGCAGCTTTCTGGGTAGCGGAGACTACGAGCAGTACTTC.

This clonotype was recorded a few times. This chain uses TRBV5-1 with TRBJ2-1; 7 bases agree with TRBD1. This CDR3 has 14 amino acids. Germline assignment: CDR1 SGHRS and CDR2 YFSETQ. The ends lost 0 bases at V and 8 bases at J; junction bases unmatched: 5. CDR3 sequence reads: CASSLAQGKDEQFF. CDR3 DNA: TGCGCCAGCAGCTTGGCACAGGGGAAGGATGAGCAGTTCTTC.

At least ten counts were recorded for this clonotype. The CDR3 coding sequence is TGTGCCAGCAGCCGCCGTGACGGTACCCCGTTCTTC. This codes for CASSRRDGTPFF. This sequence joins TRBV3-1 and TRBJ2-1; D uncertain. V dropped 4 bases and J dropped 15 bases, with 16 bases sitting between them. CDR3 length equals 12 residues. Germline V lookup: CDR1 LGHDT, CDR2 YNNKEL (reference sequence).

A remark on this clonotype: A much larger clone differs from this one at a single base, so this may be a read error. The chain employs TRBV11-2 and TRBJ1-1; D is undetermined. Germline V gene lookup returns CDR1 SGHAT and CDR2 FQNNGV. CDR3 size: 13 residues. The V gene lost 3 bases and the J gene lost 6 bases, with 11 bases spanning the gap. As DNA, the CDR3 is TGTGCCAGCAGCTTGTTAGTAGGCCCTGAAGCTTTCTTT. Its translation: CASSLLVGPEAFF.